This TCR beta chain was observed in a study of cytomegalovirus exposure and HLA in healthy donors. Germline lookup yields CDR1 SGHNT and CDR2 YYREEE (reference sequence). The CDR3 totals 15 residues. The junction had 7 bases not matched to a gene; V was cut back by 3 bases and J by 6 bases. A word on this clone: Antigen unknown.

The study's findings and limits: Earlier analysis found most TCR beta V segments productive about 90% or about 30% of the time.

The PCR ran on 60 Vbeta and 13 Jbeta primers. TCRdb keeps only in-frame clones here, not all; method: immunoSEQ multiplex PCR. This table has around 53,000 clones, just under 85% appearing once. The material sequenced was PBMCs. This chain connects TRBV5-4 to TRBJ2-2; 8 bases align to TRBD1. This TCR was recovered from a middle-aged man in good health and CMV-seronegative. The CDR3 DNA follows: TGTGCCAGCAGCTCAACAGGGGGTGTTGCCGGGGAGCTGTTTTTT. It codes for CASSSTGGVAGELFF.